This entry features one T cell receptor beta chain sequence. Its antigen remains unknown. TCRdb reprocessed the 5' RACE reads via MiXCR and lists one record per CDR3 protein. The sample records 470,000 or so distinct CDR3 sequences, about 19% being singletons. These data belong to a study of T-cell memory formation after mild COVID-19. Study-level information: TCR clusters were mostly confined to one donor each. General observations from the study: CD4+ contracting clones were mainly CM and EM; CD8+ ones, EMRA.

Trimming took 6 bases from V and 0 from J, leaving 18 bases between them. The CDR3 is 16 residues long. The material sequenced was PBMCs or a T cell subset sorted from them (not recorded which). The J gene is TRBJ2-7, the V gene TRBV12-3 or TRBV12-4; D may be TRBD1 (6 bases). This TCR derives from an adult woman who had mild COVID-19 (a few samples of this study predate the infection). Cell type and time point are not known. The CDR3 sequence: CASRQAGVARSYEQYF. In DNA form, the CDR3 reads TGTGCCAGCAGACAGGCAGGGGTTGCCCGCTCCTACGAGCAGTACTTC.